The rows below give T cell receptor beta chains drawn from one sample of a study of blood T cell repertoires in COVID-19. The data were produced by immunoSEQ multiplex PCR, yet TCRdb's version contains in-frame clones alone and is incomplete. The sample contains roughly 250,000 clones, approximately 86% of which appear only once. The sequenced sample consisted of PBMCs or T cells enriched from blood (not recorded which). The receptor set was obtained from a woman aged 45-65 years who had recovered from COVID-19. The CDR3 runs from the conserved cysteine through the conserved F or W. A D gene is named only where the DNA matches it firmly. Expanded clones get a size class; other rows say once, few or many, or leave the size out.

>.|TRBV29-1|TRBJ1-1|.
CSVEDRGFFEAFF
TGCAGCGTTGAAGATCGGGGTTTTTTTGAAGCTTTCTTT
>TRBD1|TRBV6-5|TRBJ2-7|.
CASSYGDSYEQYF
TGTGCCAGCAGTTACGGGGACAGCTACGAGCAGTACTTC
>.|TRBV18|TRBJ1-1|.
CASSGQANTEAFF
TGTGCCAGCTCAGGTCAAGCGAACACTGAAGCTTTCTTT
>.|TRBV23-1|TRBJ1-1|.
CASSPTDRNTEAFF
TGCGCCAGCAGCCCGACTGACAGGAACACTGAAGCTTTCTTT
>TRBD2|TRBV5-1|TRBJ2-2|.
CASRGMVAGNTGELFF
TGCGCCAGCAGGGGTATGGTAGCGGGGAACACCGGGGAGCTGTTTTTT
>TRBD1|TRBV6-5|TRBJ2-1|.
CASSYGTAHNEQFF
TGTGCCAGCAGTTACGGGACAGCTCACAATGAGCAGTTCTTC
>.|TRBV5-6|TRBJ2-7|.
CASSSPKGSAEQYF
TGTGCCAGCAGCTCGCCAAAGGGTAGCGCGGAGCAGTACTTC
>TRBD2|TRBV9|TRBJ2-7|.
CASSVAGGPFYEQYF
TGTGCCAGCAGCGTAGCGGGAGGGCCTTTTTACGAGCAGTACTTC
>.|TRBV24-1|TRBJ1-1|.
CATSGLTGQGYTEAFF
TGTGCCACCAGTGGTTTAACGGGACAAGGCTACACTGAAGCTTTCTTT
>.|TRBV5-4|TRBJ1-6|.
CASSTQGMAPLHF
TGTGCCAGCAGTACACAGGGAATGGCACCCCTCCACTTT
>TRBD2|TRBV6-5|TRBJ2-7|once
CASGRLAGVYEQYF
TGTGCCAGCGGAAGACTAGCGGGAGTCTACGAGCAGTACTTC
>TRBD2|TRBV6-4|TRBJ2-1|.
CASSKAGEVDEQFF
TGTGCCAGCTCCAAAGCGGGAGAAGTGGATGAGCAGTTCTTC
>TRBD2|TRBV29-1|TRBJ2-3|.
CSVEGGGTSGSTDTQYF
TGCAGCGTTGAGGGGGGAGGGACTAGCGGGAGCACAGATACGCAGTATTTT
>.|TRBV5-1|TRBJ2-2|.
CASSLYYPTNTGELFF
TGCGCCAGCAGCCTCTACTATCCCACAAACACCGGGGAGCTGTTTTTT
>TRBD2|TRBV5-4|TRBJ2-5|.
CASSYELAGEETQYF
TGTGCCAGCAGCTATGAACTAGCGGGAGAAGAGACCCAGTACTTC
>TRBD1|TRBV27|TRBJ1-3|.
CASRPGTAGNTIYF
TGTGCCAGCAGACCTGGGACAGCAGGAAACACCATATATTTT
>.|TRBV6-2/TRBV6-3|TRBJ1-1|.
CASSYSSVVRGTEAFF
TGTGCCAGCAGTTACTCTAGTGTAGTACGGGGCACTGAAGCTTTCTTT
>TRBD1|TRBV2|TRBJ2-1|.
CASSVDRGLDEQFF
TGTGCCAGCAGCGTGGACAGGGGGCTGGATGAGCAGTTCTTC
>TRBD2|TRBV5-4|TRBJ2-3|.
CASSSGGAGVGDTQYF
TGTGCCAGCAGCTCGGGGGGTGCGGGAGTGGGAGATACGCAGTATTTT
>TRBD1|TRBV2|TRBJ1-2|few
CASSPTGGGGGYTF
TGTGCCAGCAGCCCGACAGGGGGCGGAGGGGGCTACACCTTC
>.|TRBV7-2|TRBJ2-3|.
CASSLNGGLSDTQYF
TGTGCCAGCAGCTTGAACGGAGGGCTATCAGATACGCAGTATTTT
>TRBD1|TRBV28|TRBJ2-7|.
CASSMTDRLYEQYF
TGTGCCAGCAGTATGACGGACAGGCTCTACGAGCAGTACTTC
>.|TRBV5-1|TRBJ2-2|.
CASSQTRVGTGELFF
TGCGCCAGCAGCCAGACGCGGGTCGGCACCGGGGAGCTGTTTTTT
>TRBD1|TRBV2|TRBJ1-6|.
CARDTGQGNSPLHF
TGTGCCAGGGATACGGGACAGGGAAATTCACCCCTCCACTTT
>TRBD1|TRBV19|TRBJ1-3|.
CASSRSGQVTSGNTIYF
TGTGCCAGTAGCCGCTCAGGACAGGTTACCTCTGGAAACACCATATATTTT
>.|TRBV6-5|TRBJ2-7|.
CASSYSTVDSTYEQYF
TGTGCCAGCAGTTACTCGACGGTAGACAGCACCTACGAGCAGTACTTC
>TRBD2|TRBV7-9|TRBJ2-1|once
CASSFGWEGLPFF
TGTGCCAGCAGCTTTGGGTGGGAGGGCCTTCCGTTCTTC
>.|TRBV28|TRBJ1-1|.
CASSLVEDTEAFF
TGTGCCAGCAGTTTAGTGGAGGACACTGAAGCTTTCTTT
>TRBD1|TRBV30|TRBJ1-1|.
CAWSATGIEAFF
TGTGCCTGGAGTGCGACAGGGATTGAAGCTTTCTTT
>.|TRBV5-5|TRBJ1-2|.
CASSFNPGARGYTF
TGTGCCAGCAGCTTTAACCCAGGGGCGCGTGGCTACACCTTC
>TRBD2|TRBV28|TRBJ2-3|few
CASSLLAGLDTQYF
TGTGCCAGCAGTTTACTAGCGGGATTAGATACGCAGTATTTT
>TRBD1|TRBV12-3/TRBV12-4|TRBJ1-2|.
CASSKQGNYGYTF
TGTGCCAGCAGCAAACAGGGGAACTATGGCTACACCTTC
>.|TRBV7-2|TRBJ1-2|.
CASSLAGTAKYYGYTF
TGTGCCAGCAGCTTAGCGGGCACTGCAAAGTACTATGGCTACACCTTC
>.|TRBV6-5|TRBJ1-2|.
CASVDSHYGYTF
TGTGCCAGCGTGGACAGCCACTATGGCTACACCTTC
>TRBD2|TRBV18|TRBJ2-1|.
CASSPLAGAEEQFF
TGTGCCAGCTCACCCTTAGCGGGAGCGGAAGAGCAGTTCTTC
>.|TRBV6-5|TRBJ2-3|.
CANAQVGADTQYF
TGTGCCAACGCCCAGGTGGGGGCGGATACGCAGTATTTT
>.|TRBV5-1|TRBJ2-7|.
CASSVGTPSYEQYF
TGCGCCAGCAGCGTTGGGACACCCTCCTACGAGCAGTACTTC
>.|TRBV27|TRBJ1-2|.
CASSLRGGIPYGYTF
TGTGCCAGCAGTTTGCGGGGGGGGATTCCCTATGGCTACACCTTC
>.|TRBV12-3/TRBV12-4|TRBJ1-2|.
CASSFSNYGYTF
TGTGCCAGCAGTTTCAGTAACTATGGCTACACCTTC
>.|TRBV11-3|TRBJ1-1|.
CASSHPTGRAFLFEAFF
TGTGCCAGCAGCCACCCGACTGGCAGGGCTTTTCTTTTTGAAGCTTTCTTT
>.|TRBV27|TRBJ2-3|.
CASSLSGRVGDTQYF
TGTGCCAGCAGTTTATCCGGGAGAGTGGGAGATACGCAGTATTTT
>.|TRBV6-5|TRBJ2-7|.
CASSKRTPPYEQYF
TGTGCCAGCAGCAAAAGGACACCTCCTTACGAGCAGTACTTC
>TRBD1|TRBV15|TRBJ1-2|.
CATSGRTGLPGYTF
TGTGCCACCAGCGGAAGGACAGGGCTGCCTGGCTACACCTTC
>TRBD1|TRBV18|TRBJ1-5|.
CASSQDRGGQPQHF
TGTGCCAGCTCACAGGACAGGGGTGGTCAGCCCCAGCATTTT
>.|TRBV10-3|TRBJ1-5|.
CAISERTENQPQHF
TGTGCCATCAGTGAGAGGACAGAAAATCAGCCCCAGCATTTT
>.|TRBV25-1|TRBJ1-2|.
CASSEGGRGYGYTF
TGTGCCAGCAGTGAAGGGGGCAGGGGCTATGGCTACACCTTC
>.|TRBV28|TRBJ2-7|.
CASSFRRERPMQYF
TGTGCCAGCAGTTTTCGACGGGAAAGGCCTATGCAGTACTTC
>.|TRBV5-1|TRBJ1-3|.
CASSLGGLDSGNTIYF
TGCGCCAGCAGCTTGGGAGGCTTGGATTCCGGAAACACCATATATTTT
>.|TRBV18|TRBJ2-6|.
CASSPENSGANVLTF
TGTGCCAGCTCACCAGAGAACTCTGGGGCCAACGTCCTGACTTTC
>TRBD1|TRBV19|TRBJ2-2|.
CASRQGLTGELFF
TGTGCCAGTAGACAGGGGTTAACCGGGGAGCTGTTTTTT
>.|TRBV5-4|TRBJ1-1|.
CAISSRQNQNTEAFF
TGTGCCATTAGCAGTAGACAGAACCAGAACACTGAAGCTTTCTTT
>.|TRBV7-9|TRBJ1-3|.
CASSKQGPGNTIYF
TGTGCCAGCAGTAAACAGGGACCTGGAAACACCATATATTTT
>TRBD2|TRBV5-1|TRBJ2-1|.
CASSLRLAGVTYNEQFF
TGCGCCAGCAGCTTGCGACTAGCGGGAGTAACCTACAATGAGCAGTTCTTC